One and the same sample provided the 27 T cell receptor beta chains below, sequenced in a study of T cells in Graves' hyperthyroidism and ophthalmopathy. TCR beta CDR3 regions were amplified from RNA transcripts. The HTBI set primed first-round TCR CDR3 RT-PCR. Each CDR3 protein is one row after TCRdb ran MiXCR on the multiplex PCR reads. Of about 480,000 distinct CDR3 sequences in the sample, about 22% were seen once. The sequenced material came from blood. Source of these receptors: a woman aged 70-85 years with Graves' ophthalmopathy.

This rearrangement joins TRBV20-1 to TRBJ2-7; 9 positions agree with TRBD2. Trimming removed 3 bases from V and 5 bases from J; junction bases left unmatched: 5. Per the germline V gene, CDR1 is DFQATT and CDR2 is SNEGSKA (reference sequence). There are 13 residues in the CDR3. Here the CDR3 DNA reads TGCAGTGCTAGTCCAGCGGGAGGACACGAGCAGTACTTC. This translates into CSASPAGGHEQYF.

This chain links TRBV6-1 with TRBJ2-2, with TRBD1 identical over 9 bases. The CDR3 consists of 13 residues. Germline lookup yields CDR1 MNHNS and CDR2 SASEGT. Trimming removed 7 bases from V and 7 bases from J; junction bases left unmatched: 4. The CDR3, as DNA: TGTGCCAGCAACAGGGGGCTGGGCGGGGAGCTGTTTTTT. It specifies CASNRGLGGELFF.

This clonotype has a handful of counts. The V gene is TRBV3-1, the J gene TRBJ2-3, with 9 bases aligning to TRBD2. There are 16 residues in the CDR3. Germline values: CDR1 LGHDT, CDR2 YNNKEL (reference sequence). The V segment lost 3 bases and the J segment 1 base; nucleotides outside the gene matches: 5. The CDR3 DNA reads as TGTGCCAGCAGCCATAGAACTAGCGGGCGCACAGATACGCAGTATTTT. Protein: CASSHRTSGRTDTQYF.

V is TRBV5-1 and J is TRBJ2-6; 9 nucleotides match TRBD1. The trim removed 6 bases at V and 4 bases at J, leaving 14 bases unmatched. The CDR3 spans 18 residues. Germline assignment: CDR1 SGHRS and CDR2 YFSETQ. Here the CDR3 reads CASTPEGTGYSGANVLTF. The CDR3 bases are TGCGCCAGCACCCCAGAGGGGACAGGGTATTCAGGGGCCAACGTCCTGACTTTC.

For the CDR3, the DNA is TGTGCCAGCAGTAGAGAAACACAAGATCAGCCCCAGCATTTT. It specifies CASSRETQDQPQHF. This chain joins TRBV6-1 and TRBJ1-5; D unresolved. The CDR3 has 14 residues. V lost 5 bases and J lost 5, with 13 bases in between. The germline gives CDR1 MNHNS, CDR2 SASEGT.

The table lists this clonotype with a few counts. The rearrangement uses TRBV27 and TRBJ2-3; 11 nucleotides line up with TRBD2. The CDR3 loop spans 14 amino acids. From germline, CDR1 is MNHEY and CDR2 SMNVEV (reference sequence). V lost 7 bases and J lost 4; bases outside the gene matches: 4. DNA for the CDR3: TGTGCCAGCACCCCTAGCGGGAGGTCAGATACGCAGTATTTT. It translates to CASTPSGRSDTQYF.

The chain carries TRBV24-1 and TRBJ2-1; D possibly corresponds to TRBD2 (5 bases). V lost 9 bases to trimming and J lost 8 bases, with 10 bases between them. CDR1 and CDR2 from the germline V gene are KGHDR and SFDVKD. The length of the CDR3 is 11 residues. The CDR3 region has the DNA TGTGCCACCTCCGGAGGCCATGAGCAGTTCTTC. Encoded protein: CATSGGHEQFF.

This clonotype was seen only a few times. This chain connects TRBV3-1 to TRBJ2-3; 9 bases map to TRBD1. Trimming took 4 bases from V and 3 from J; bases not matched to a gene: 5. Germline V CDR1 and CDR2: LGHDT, YNNKEL (reference sequence). This CDR3 is built from 15 residues. The CDR3 loop reads CASSLRDRATDTQYF. For the CDR3, the DNA is TGTGCCAGCAGCCTCCGGGACAGGGCGACAGATACGCAGTATTTT.

This chain connects TRBV7-9 to TRBJ2-5, with D tentatively TRBD2 (6 bases). V lost 5 bases, J lost 4 bases, and 17 bases lay in between. The length of the CDR3 is 15 residues. Germline loops: CDR1 SEHNR, CDR2 FQNEAQ (reference sequence). The CDR3: CASSRGGTRGETQYF. The CDR3 coding sequence is TGTGCCAGCAGCCGAGGAGGGACCCGTGGAGAGACCCAGTACTTC.

This clonotype has more than one count but fewer than ten. The rearrangement joins TRBV7-2 to TRBJ2-2, with 7 bases fitting TRBD1. Looked up from germline, CDR1 is SGHTA and CDR2 is FQGNSA. CDR3 length: 15 amino acids. Losses at the gene ends were 5 bases for V and 6 bases for J; bases not matched to a gene: 9. The CDR3 region has the DNA TGTGCCAGCAGCCTACGACAGGGTGGGGCCGGGGAGCTGTTTTTT. It encodes CASSLRQGGAGELFF.

In its sample, this clonotype was seen many times. V is TRBV2 and J is TRBJ1-1, with D perhaps matching TRBD1 (5 bases). CDR3 size: 16 residues. The germline CDR1 and CDR2 sequences are SNHLY and FYNNEI. V was cut by 6 bases and J by 1 base, with 18 bases left in between. This CDR3 reads CASRHRDAGSNTEAFF. For the CDR3, the DNA is TGTGCCAGCAGGCACCGGGACGCGGGATCGAACACTGAAGCTTTCTTT.

This clonotype has more than one count but fewer than ten. V and J are TRBV5-1 and TRBJ2-7; 7 positions agree with TRBD2. Germline assignment: CDR1 SGHRS and CDR2 YFSETQ. With 4 bases clipped from V and 3 bases from J, the junction kept 7 bases outside the gene matches. CDR3 length equals 14 residues. The CDR3 spells CASSNAGEIYEQYF. The CDR3 coding sequence is TGCGCCAGCAGCAACGCGGGGGAAATCTACGAGCAGTACTTC.

The V and J genes are TRBV2 and TRBJ2-3; TRBD1 agrees at 9 bases. The V and J ends lost 5 bases and 7 bases, in that order; junction bases with no gene match: 10. Germline V lookup: CDR1 SNHLY, CDR2 FYNNEI. There are 15 residues in the CDR3. The CDR3: CASSYIDRGTNTQYF. DNA of the CDR3: TGTGCCAGCAGTTACATCGACAGGGGGACGAATACGCAGTATTTT.

The chain carries TRBV18 and TRBJ1-1; maybe TRBD1 (6 bases). The CDR3 is 14 amino acids. Germline-derived CDR1 and CDR2 are KGHSH and LQKENI. V shed 1 base and J shed 1 base, with 7 bases lying between them. CDR3 in DNA: TGTGCCAGCTCACCACAGGGACAGAACACTGAAGCTTTCTTT. Its translation: CASSPQGQNTEAFF. Drawing the rest from reference TRBV18 and TRBJ1-1, the complete variable domain is NAGVMQNPRHLVRRRGQEARLRCSPMKGHSHVYWYRQLPEEGLKFMVYLQKENIIDESGMPKERFSAEFPKEGPSILRIQQVVRGDSAAYFCASSPQGQNTEAFFGQGTRLTVV.

This clonotype was detected ten times or more. The V call is TRBV2, the J call TRBJ1-4; D is unresolved. From germline, CDR1 is SNHLY and CDR2 FYNNEI. This CDR3 region has 14 residues. V gave up 4 bases and J gave up 6 bases, with 12 bases separating them. The CDR3, as DNA: TGTGCCAGCAGTGGCCCACAGAACTATGAAAAACTGTTTTTT. Amino acid sequence: CASSGPQNYEKLFF.

In DNA form, the CDR3 reads TGTGCCAGCAGTAGACTAGCGGGAGGGCCGGGAGAGACCCAGTACTTC. It yields the protein CASSRLAGGPGETQYF. This rearrangement joins TRBV6-1 to TRBJ2-5; 14 bases agree with TRBD2. Trimming cost V 5 bases and J 4 bases; bases outside gene matches: 6. The germline V gene has CDR1 MNHNS and CDR2 SASEGT. The CDR3 length is 16 residues.

This clonotype was observed a handful of times. This rearrangement joins TRBV6-1 to TRBJ1-2; a possible D gene is TRBD1 (5 bases). Trimming took 5 bases from V and 0 from J, leaving 13 bases between them. Germline V CDR1 and CDR2: MNHNS, SASEGT. CDR3 length: 15 residues. The CDR3 DNA reads as TGTGCCAGCAGTTCTACAGGCGCCCCTAACTATGGCTACACCTTC. It translates to CASSSTGAPNYGYTF.

The V gene is TRBV20-1, the J gene TRBJ2-5; 9 bases line up with TRBD1. The junction had 6 bases not matched to a gene; V was cut back by 6 bases and J by 1 base. The CDR3 extends over 14 amino acids. Per germline, CDR1 DFQATT and CDR2 SNEGSKA (reference sequence). The CDR3, as DNA: TGCAGTGCCACCGACAGGGGGGTCCAAGAGACCCAGTACTTC. This codes for CSATDRGVQETQYF.

This clonotype was detected many times. The V and J genes are TRBV2 and TRBJ2-3, with D tentatively TRBD2 (5 bases). Germline CDR1 and CDR2: SNHLY and FYNNEI. Trimming left V 6 bases short and J 8 bases short, with 24 bases between. The CDR3 is 16 residues long. The CDR3 nucleotides are TGTGCCAGCAGAGTTCAAGAGGGCCTCCGTTTTGGTACGCAGTATTTT. Amino acids: CASRVQEGLRFGTQYF. Filled out from reference TRBV2 and TRBJ2-3, the complete variable domain reads EPEVTQTPSHQVTQMGQEVILRCVPISNHLYFYWYRQILGQKVEFLVSFYNNEISEKSEIFDDQFSVERPDGSNFTLKIRSTKLEDSAMYFCASRVQEGLRFGTQYFGPGTRLTVL.

In DNA, the CDR3 is TGTGCCAGCAGCACCCGGGACAGTATTCTCGCCGGGGAGCTGTTTTTT. Residues: CASSTRDSILAGELFF. J is TRBJ2-2 and V is TRBV3-1; 7 bases map to TRBD1. Germline assignment: CDR1 LGHDT and CDR2 YNNKEL (reference sequence). The CDR3 contains 16 residues. J gave up 6 bases and V 5 bases, and 12 bases lay outside the gene matches.

The V gene is TRBV7-9, the J gene TRBJ1-2, with a possible D match to TRBD1 (6 bases). CDR3 length: 13 amino acids. Trimming took 1 base from V and 7 from J, leaving 10 bases between them. The germline V gene has CDR1 SEHNR and CDR2 FQNEAQ (reference sequence). CDR3 residues: CASSLVSGAGYTF. Written as DNA, the CDR3 is TGTGCCAGCAGCTTAGTATCAGGGGCTGGCTACACCTTC.

The chain employs TRBV19 and TRBJ2-4; D call uncertain. The CDR3 totals 15 residues. V lost 0 bases and J 5 bases, leaving 11 bases between the germline ends. Germline loops: CDR1 LNHDA, CDR2 SQIVND (reference sequence). The CDR3 is CASSIDRFTQNIQYF. The CDR3 DNA sequence: TGTGCCAGTAGTATAGATCGGTTTACCCAAAACATTCAGTACTTC. The entire variable domain, with the rest obtained from reference TRBV19 and TRBJ2-4, is as follows: DGGITQSPKYLFRKEGQNVTLSCEQNLNHDAMYWYRQDPGQGLRLIYYSQIVNDFQKGDIAEGYSVSREKKESFPLTVTSAQKNPTAFYLCASSIDRFTQNIQYFGAGTRLSVL.

The chain uses TRBV16 and TRBJ1-3, with D tentatively TRBD1 (5 bases). Germline V gene lookup returns CDR1 KGHSY and CDR2 FQNENV. Trimming left V 4 bases short and J 4 bases short, with 14 bases between. CDR3 length: 15 residues. CDR3 loop: CASSPSRAGGNTIYF. CDR3 coding DNA: TGTGCCAGCAGCCCTTCCCGCGCAGGGGGAAACACCATATATTTT. Using reference TRBV16 and TRBJ1-3 for the parts outside the CDR3, the full variable domain is GEEVAQTPKHLVRGEGQKAKLYCAPIKGHSYVFWYQQVLKNEFKFLISFQNENVFDETGMPKERFSAKCLPNSPCSLEIQATKLEDSAVYFCASSPSRAGGNTIYFGEGSWLTVV.

This clonotype was seen repeatedly, ten times or more. The chain combines TRBV12-3 or TRBV12-4 with TRBJ2-3; 14 bases fit TRBD2. The CDR3 contains 15 residues. J gave up 5 bases and V 6 bases, and 4 bases lay outside the gene matches. The CDR3 region is CASRDGTSGGDTQYF. In DNA, the CDR3 is TGTGCCAGCAGGGATGGGACTAGCGGGGGAGATACGCAGTATTTT.

This clonotype showed up many times. This chain joins TRBV2 and TRBJ2-1, with 10 bases that match TRBD2. The CDR3 is made up of 15 amino acids. Germline V gene sequence: CDR1 SNHLY, CDR2 FYNNEI. Trimming removed 5 bases from V and 2 bases from J; junction bases left unmatched: 3. CDR3 sequence: CASSSSGSTYNEQFF. The CDR3 region has the DNA TGTGCCAGCAGTTCTAGCGGGAGTACCTACAATGAGCAGTTCTTC.

This clonotype has a count of ten or more. The genes are TRBV29-1 and TRBJ2-2; D perhaps matches TRBD1 (5 bases). Germline V gene data show CDR1 as SQVTM and CDR2 as ANQGSEA. V was trimmed by 2 bases and J by 7 bases, leaving 8 bases between them. This CDR3 is 12 amino acids long. The DNA of the CDR3 is TGCAGCGTTGAACAGGGCCACGGGGAGCTGTTTTTT. Translation gives CSVEQGHGELFF.

This chain's CDR3 is CASNPSGTSGVNEQFF. The CDR3 region has the DNA TGTGCCAGCAACCCTTCCGGGACTAGCGGGGTAAATGAGCAGTTCTTC. V and J are TRBV11-1 and TRBJ2-1; 13 positions agree with TRBD2. Germline V gene data show CDR1 as SGHAT and CDR2 as FQDESV (reference sequence). The CDR3 extends over 16 amino acids. The V gene end was trimmed by 7 bases and the J gene end by 7 bases; junction bases not matched to a gene: 10.